The 13 T cell receptor beta chains listed next were all sequenced from one sample in a study of beta chain features in type 1 diabetes. As every portion of the isolated RNA was reverse transcribed, the sequencing read expressed TCRB transcripts. TCRdb keeps only in-frame clones here, not all; method: immunoSEQ multiplex PCR. Found here are some 660,000 clones, more than 13% of them singletons; the top ten hold nearly 0.04%. Overall study findings and caveats: People with Type 1 diabetes carried modestly yet significantly shorter TCRB CDR3s in all four CD4+ subsets.

No antigen is known for these receptors. The sample consisted of naive CD4+ T cells from blood. The receptors here all came from a man aged 18 to 30 with type 1 diabetes.

This clone was seen a few times. The gene calls are TRBV28 and TRBJ2-5; 9 bases match TRBD1. The CDR3 runs 13 residues. V lost 3 bases to trimming and J lost 13 bases; unmatched junction nucleotides: 9. From germline, CDR1 is MDHEN and CDR2 SYDVKM. This CDR3 is CASSLDNRGRGYF. CDR3 bases: TGTGCCAGCAGTTTGGACAACAGGGGGCGAGGGTACTTC.

This clone was counted a few times. CDR3 DNA: TGCGCCAGCAGCTTGGGCCAGGAAAATCAGCCCCAGCATTTT. Protein: CASSLGQENQPQHF. This chain connects TRBV5-1 to TRBJ1-5; D ambiguous. Trimming took off 0 bases at V and 4 bases at J, with 8 bases between the two ends. There are 14 residues in the CDR3. The germline V gene has CDR1 SGHRS and CDR2 YFSETQ. The full variable domain, its missing parts supplied by reference TRBV5-1 and TRBJ1-5, is KAGVTQTPRYLIKTRGQQVTLSCSPISGHRSVSWYQQTPGQGLQFLFEYFSETQRNKGNFPGRFSGRQFSNSRSEMNVSTLELGDSALYLCASSLGQENQPQHFGDGTRLSIL.

In its sample, this clone was seen a few times. The chain carries TRBV11-2 and TRBJ1-2; D call uncertain. Per germline, CDR1 SGHAT and CDR2 FQNNGV. V was clipped by 1 base and J by 6 bases, with 9 bases between them. The CDR3 consists of 13 residues. Written as DNA, the CDR3 is TGTGCCAGCAGCTTAGCGGCAGGAGATGGCTACACCTTC. Its translation is CASSLAAGDGYTF.

J is TRBJ1-1 and V is TRBV19; 7 bases line up with TRBD1. Germline CDR1 and CDR2: LNHDA and SQIVND (reference sequence). The V gene end was trimmed by 4 bases and the J gene end by 4 bases; junction bases not matched to a gene: 12. The CDR3 has 16 residues. As DNA, the CDR3 is TGTGCCAGTAGTACACGCCCCGGGACAGAGGGCACTGAAGCTTTCTTT. Its protein is CASSTRPGTEGTEAFF.

V and J are TRBV2 and TRBJ2-2; 8 bases match TRBD1. The CDR3 has 14 amino acids. The junction had 4 bases not matched to a gene; V was cut back by 6 bases and J by 4 bases. The germline V gene encodes CDR1 SNHLY and CDR2 FYNNEI. The DNA of the CDR3 is TGTGCCAGCAGGACCGGGACAGGCACCGGGGAGCTGTTTTTT. This gives the protein CASRTGTGTGELFF.

The chain carries TRBV7-9 and TRBJ2-4; TRBD1 might be the D (6 bases). The DNA matches TRBJ2-7 better at its end, which makes the J call doubtful. The germline CDR1 and CDR2 sequences are SEHNR and FQNEAQ (reference sequence). The CDR3 is 16 amino acids. The CDR3: CASSTYRTETLGEQYF. The CDR3, as DNA: TGTGCCAGCAGCACCTATAGGACAGAGACCTTGGGCGAGCAGTACTTC.

This clone was seen more than once but under ten times. V is TRBV27 and J is TRBJ1-1, with D possibly being TRBD1 (6 bases). This CDR3 has 14 residues. In germline, CDR1 is MNHEY, CDR2 SMNVEV (reference sequence). V lost 6 bases, J lost 5 bases, and 16 bases lay in between. CDR3 nucleotide sequence: TGTGCCAGCAGCCTACAGGGAGGAGGTACTGAAGCTTTCTTT. It codes for CASSLQGGGTEAFF.

There are a few counts of this clone. The V call is TRBV9, the J call TRBJ1-2; D is perhaps TRBD1 (6 bases). This CDR3 is 15 amino acids long. With 1 base removed from V and 4 bases from J, the gap between germline ends came to 14 bases. The germline V gene has CDR1 SGDLS and CDR2 YYNGEE. CDR3 protein: CASSVSGTQFYGYTF. CDR3 in DNA: TGTGCCAGCAGCGTAAGCGGGACACAATTCTATGGCTACACCTTC.

V and J are TRBV19 and TRBJ2-1; D may correspond to TRBD1 or TRBD2 (6 bases each). CDR3 length: 11 amino acids. Trimming shortened V by 7 bases and J by 15 bases, and 16 bases separated the two germline ends. Looked up from germline, CDR1 is LNHDA and CDR2 is SQIVND (reference sequence). The CDR3 loop is CASKKGGDPFF. CDR3 bases: TGTGCCAGTAAAAAGGGGGGAGATCCGTTCTTC.

The chain couples TRBV5-1 to TRBJ2-7; 10 bases map to TRBD2. The CDR3 is 14 amino acids. V shed 2 bases, J shed 3 bases, and the junction held 2 bases outside the gene matches. Germline loops: CDR1 SGHRS, CDR2 YFSETQ. In nucleotides, the CDR3 is TGCGCCAGCAGCTTACTAGCGGGAAGCTACGAGCAGTACTTC. This translates into CASSLLAGSYEQYF.

The table lists this clone with a few counts. The V gene is TRBV7-2, the J gene TRBJ2-4; D gene unclear. The CDR3 length is 13 residues. Germline lookup yields CDR1 SGHTA and CDR2 FQGNSA. V was shortened by 1 base and J by 13 bases, with 14 bases between the two germline ends. This chain's CDR3 is CASSLERAYLQYF. CDR3 nucleotides: TGTGCCAGCAGCTTAGAGCGTGCCTACCTGCAGTACTTC.

This clone was seen only once. The chain employs TRBV30 and TRBJ2-3, with a tentative D call TRBD2 (6 bases). This CDR3 comprises 15 residues. V dropped 4 bases and J dropped 0 bases, with 14 bases sitting between them. The V gene's germline CDR1 is GTSNPN and CDR2 SVGIG (reference sequence). CDR3 sequence: CAWTVDRGSTDTQYF. CDR3 coding DNA: TGTGCCTGGACCGTAGACCGGGGGAGCACAGATACGCAGTATTTT.

The CDR3 reads CAWAAGGSLGSYNEQFF. Written as DNA, the CDR3 is TGTGCCTGGGCAGCGGGGGGATCCCTAGGGTCCTACAATGAGCAGTTCTTC. The chain couples TRBV30 to TRBJ2-1, with 9 bases aligning to TRBD2. This CDR3 spans 17 amino acids. V shed 5 bases, J shed 1 base, and the junction held 12 bases outside the gene matches. The germline V gene has CDR1 GTSNPN and CDR2 SVGIG (reference sequence).